This TCR beta chain is drawn from a study of T-cell memory formation after mild COVID-19. The study, taken as a whole, reports: Clones that contracted from day 15 to 85 had balanced CD4/CD8; later expanders were CD4+ biased. Most CD4+ clones that shrank were in CM and EM, while CD8+ ones turned up in EMRA.

TCRdb passed the 5' RACE reads through MiXCR, listing each CDR3 protein once. The table shows under 550,000 distinct CDR3 sequences, with 15% to 20% occurring only once. This clonotype was seen only a few times. Its antigen is not identified. The clonotype comes from an adult woman who had mild COVID-19 (a few samples of this study predate the infection). Cell type and time point are not known. Sequencing used PBMCs or a T cell subset sorted from them (not recorded which).

The CDR3 sequence is CASSQREGNTDTQYF. The DNA of the CDR3 is TGTGCCAGCAGCCAAAGGGAGGGGAACACAGATACGCAGTATTTT. The J gene is TRBJ2-3, the V gene TRBV4-2, with TRBD2 matching 7 bases. This CDR3 spans 15 amino acids. The V gene's germline CDR1 is LGHNA and CDR2 YNFKEQ. The V segment lost 2 bases and the J segment 2 bases; nucleotides outside the gene matches: 4.